This TCR beta chain was identified during a study of PD-1 blockade in mismatch repair-deficient tumors. Some clones are missing from TCRdb's copy, which holds only in-frame ones; the method was immunoSEQ multiplex PCR. In the table there are about 15,000 clones, about 88% of which are singletons. Trimming shortened V by 1 base and J by 5 bases, and 11 bases separated the two germline ends. Germline V gene lookup returns CDR1 KGHSH and CDR2 LQKENI. The CDR3 runs to 14 residues. Comments on this clone: Its antigen is as yet unknown.

Sample time point: approximately ten-day in vitro stimulation with candidate neoantigen peptide 6. PCR or immunohistochemistry showed mismatch repair deficiency in every enrolled patient. TCR sequencing covered a few patients who responded to pembrolizumab. A roughly eleven-day in vitro culture was run per each of seven reactive peptides. The receptor comes from an adult with mismatch repair-deficient cancer. J is TRBJ2-5 and V is TRBV18; a possible D gene is TRBD1 (6 bases). The source material was cells cultured in vitro, sampled from a patient treated with pembrolizumab. The CDR3 loop is CASSPRPGDETQYF. The CDR3 DNA follows: TGTGCCAGCTCACCACGTCCAGGGGACGAGACCCAGTACTTC.